The 16 T cell receptor beta chains reported below all come from one sample, sequenced in a study of T-cell memory formation after mild COVID-19. Via MiXCR, TCRdb re-called the 5' RACE reads, giving one row per CDR3 protein. The table records under 400,000 distinct CDR3 sequences, 25% to 30% of them present only once. Sequenced sample: PBMCs or a T cell subset sorted from them (not recorded which). The receptors originated from an adult woman who had mild COVID-19 (a few samples of this study predate the infection). Cell type and time point are not known.

This chain links TRBV4-3 with TRBJ1-4, with D tentatively TRBD1 (6 bases). The CDR3 is made up of 16 amino acids. Germline values: CDR1 LGHNA, CDR2 YSLEER. Trimming left V 2 bases short and J 1 base short, with 11 bases between. The CDR3 coding sequence is TGCGCCAGCAGCCAACTCCGGACAGTAACTAATGAAAAACTGTTTTTT. Amino acids: CASSQLRTVTNEKLFF.

The CDR3 DNA reads as TGCAGTGCTACAGGGGTCGGCTATGGCTACACCTTC. It encodes CSATGVGYGYTF. The V and J genes are TRBV20-1 and TRBJ1-2, with D possibly matching TRBD1 (6 bases). CDR3 length: 12 amino acids. The germline CDR1 and CDR2 sequences are DFQATT and SNEGSKA (reference sequence). V was clipped by 4 bases and J by 4 bases, with 10 bases between them.

This clonotype was seen a handful of times. The gene calls are TRBV6-2 or TRBV6-3 and TRBJ2-7; tentatively, D is TRBD1 (6 bases). Trimming cost V 5 bases and J 6 bases, with 14 bases left between them. This CDR3 has 13 residues. Germline values: CDR1 MNHEY, CDR2 SVGEGT. Here the CDR3 DNA reads TGTGCCAGCAGTCCAGGGGCCTGGGGCGAGCAGTACTTC. This codes for CASSPGAWGEQYF.

This clonotype was picked up a small number of times. The chain carries TRBV5-1 and TRBJ2-7, with D perhaps TRBD1 or TRBD2 (6 bases each). The V gene lost 0 bases and the J gene lost 0 bases, with 13 bases spanning the gap. Germline V gives CDR1 SGHRS, CDR2 YFSETQ. The CDR3 has 16 amino acids. CDR3 DNA: TGCGCCAGCAGCTTGGGACGAGGGGGGCCCTCCTACGAGCAGTACTTC. Translating it yields CASSLGRGGPSYEQYF.

The chain employs TRBV5-1 and TRBJ2-3; TRBD2 matches at 11 bases. The length of the CDR3 is 14 residues. The V gene's germline CDR1 is SGHRS and CDR2 YFSETQ. The V and J ends lost 3 bases and 5 bases, in that order; junction bases with no gene match: 2. The CDR3: CASSWGLAVDTQYF. As DNA, the CDR3 is TGCGCCAGCAGCTGGGGACTAGCGGTAGATACGCAGTATTTT. Looking up the rest from reference TRBV5-1 and TRBJ2-3 gives the full variable domain: KAGVTQTPRYLIKTRGQQVTLSCSPISGHRSVSWYQQTPGQGLQFLFEYFSETQRNKGNFPGRFSGRQFSNSRSEMNVSTLELGDSALYLCASSWGLAVDTQYFGPGTRLTVL.

This clonotype was picked up a small number of times. This chain joins TRBV4-1 and TRBJ2-2; D perhaps matches TRBD1 (6 bases). The CDR3 extends over 15 amino acids. Trimming took 3 bases from V and 5 from J, leaving 13 bases between them. Germline V gene lookup returns CDR1 MGHRA and CDR2 YSYEKL. The chain's CDR3 is CASSQEQGGTGELFF. CDR3 sequence (DNA): TGCGCCAGCAGCCAGGAACAGGGTGGTACCGGGGAGCTGTTTTTT.

This chain uses TRBV4-1 with TRBJ2-4, with 10 bases aligning to TRBD2. With V trimmed by 8 bases and J by 15 bases, 13 bases remained unmatched. This CDR3 has 13 residues. Germline V CDR1 and CDR2: MGHRA, YSYEKL. CDR3 protein: CASALGLAGALYF. DNA of the CDR3: TGCGCCAGCGCGTTGGGGCTAGCGGGAGCCCTGTACTTC.

The V gene is TRBV18, the J gene TRBJ2-1; TRBD2 agrees at 10 bases. After removal of 0 bases from V and 4 bases from J, the junction contained 6 bases not matched to a gene. This CDR3 comprises 17 residues. CDR1 KGHSH and CDR2 LQKENI come from the germline V gene. The CDR3 spells CASSPPGAGGVYNEQFF. Here the CDR3 DNA reads TGTGCCAGCTCACCACCCGGAGCGGGAGGGGTGTACAATGAGCAGTTCTTC.

This clonotype was counted at least ten times. The chain couples TRBV30 to TRBJ2-2; D call uncertain. Germline V gene sequence: CDR1 GTSNPN, CDR2 SVGIG (reference sequence). V dropped 4 bases and J dropped 3 bases, with 12 bases sitting between them. The CDR3 contains 14 residues. CDR3 residues: CAWNPEMYTGELFF. CDR3 in DNA: TGTGCCTGGAATCCTGAAATGTACACCGGGGAGCTGTTTTTT.

The V and J genes are TRBV3-1 and TRBJ1-2; D possibly corresponds to TRBD1 (5 bases). The CDR3 length is 16 residues. The V gene lost 1 base and the J gene lost 4 bases, with 16 bases spanning the gap. Germline CDR1 reads LGHDT; CDR2 reads YNNKEL (reference sequence). CDR3 DNA: TGTGCCAGCAGCCAAGTTCTGCTATACAGGAGCTATGGCTACACCTTC. Residues: CASSQVLLYRSYGYTF.

This clonotype has more than one count but fewer than ten. The chain is built from TRBV20-1 and TRBJ2-1, with 12 positions matching TRBD2. Germline values: CDR1 DFQATT, CDR2 SNEGSKA (reference sequence). CDR3 length: 16 amino acids. J was trimmed by 5 bases and V by 6 bases; bases with no gene match: 11. CDR3 region: CSAPGRGLAGNNEQFF. DNA for the CDR3: TGCAGTGCCCCGGGAAGAGGACTAGCGGGGAACAATGAGCAGTTCTTC.

This clonotype was found a few times. V gene TRBV12-3 or TRBV12-4 combines with J gene TRBJ2-3, with 8 bases that match TRBD1. The CDR3 is 15 residues long. With V trimmed by 5 bases and J by 7 bases, 11 bases remained unmatched. In DNA form, the CDR3 reads TGTGCCAGCAGTCCAGACGGGACAGGAACAAATACGCAGTATTTT. Translation: CASSPDGTGTNTQYF.

This clonotype turned up a few times. The chain is built from TRBV6-6 and TRBJ2-5, with 9 nucleotides matching TRBD2. After removal of 8 bases from V and 7 bases from J, the junction contained 5 bases not matched to a gene. Per germline, CDR1 MNHNY and CDR2 SVGAGI (reference sequence). The CDR3 is 12 amino acids. CDR3 loop: CASVSGSATQYF. DNA for the CDR3: TGTGCCAGCGTTAGCGGGAGTGCGACCCAGTACTTC.

This clonotype was detected a few times. The gene calls are TRBV12-3 or TRBV12-4 and TRBJ1-1; TRBD1 aligns across 8 bases. V lost 6 bases, J lost 8 bases, and 8 bases stayed unmatched. The CDR3 loop spans 13 amino acids. CDR3 loop: CASRLTGALEAFF. In DNA form, the CDR3 reads TGTGCCAGCAGGCTGACAGGGGCTCTGGAAGCTTTCTTT.

Concerning this clonotype: The conserved phenylalanine or tryptophan is not found at the CDR3 terminus, so this likely reflects a read error. No DNA is shown, since the ends of the CDR3 on it are uncertain; the CDR3 is the one TCRdb lists. CDR3 region: CSVVEKGFA. The chain has TRBV29-1 and TRBJ2-1. The CDR3 contains 9 residues when both ends are counted. Germline values: CDR1 SQVTM, CDR2 ANQGSEA.

Only a few counts were recorded for this clonotype. V usage is TRBV7-8 and J usage is TRBJ2-1; tentatively, D is TRBD1 or TRBD2 (5 bases each). Germline loops: CDR1 SGHVS, CDR2 FQNEAQ. The CDR3 covers 15 residues. V lost 2 bases to trimming and J lost 2 bases, with 10 bases between them. CDR3 nucleotides: TGTGCCAGCAGCTTACGGGACCGCCCCTACAATGAGCAGTTCTTC. It translates to CASSLRDRPYNEQFF.